This T cell receptor beta chain originates from a study of regulatory T cells in long-lasting Graves disease. Time point described: newly diagnosed GD, antithyroid drugs for less than 3 months. The TCR library used RNA extracted from PBMCs. Points on this clonotype: Only one base separates this from a far larger clonotype, so it likely reflects a read error.

Relying on iRepertoire HTBI primers and Arm-PCR of CDR3 regions, the team built TCR beta libraries. TCRdb re-analysed the multiplex PCR reads in MiXCR, keeping a single row per CDR3 protein. The table records some 250,000 distinct CDR3 sequences, about 17% of them present only once. This sample was also put to use in a study of T cells in Graves' hyperthyroidism and ophthalmopathy.

This clonotype was obtained from a woman in her twenties or thirties with Graves disease. The sequenced sample was peripheral blood mononuclear cells (PBMCs), obtained at new diagnosis, from a patient treated with antithyroid drugs.

The CDR3 bases are TGTGCCAGCAGTTACTCCGGGAATCAGCCCCAGCGTTTT. Its translation: CASSYSGNQPQRF. The chain joins TRBV6-2 or TRBV6-3 to TRBJ1-5; D unresolved. CDR1 MNHEY and CDR2 SVGEGT come from the germline V gene. The CDR3 consists of 13 residues.